This record covers a single TCR beta chain. Running of the assay took place at deep level. Method: immunoSEQ multiplex PCR; TCRdb's copy keeps in-frame clones and lacks some. This table holds 650,000 to 800,000 clones, 72% found once. This record comes from a study of shared clonotypes between healthy human individuals. The authors divided CD4+ cells into CD45RA+ naive and CD45RA-negative memory subsets. The CDR3 covers 18 residues. V gave up 3 bases and J gave up 6 bases; unmatched junction bases: 14. Germline lookup yields CDR1 SGHDN and CDR2 FVKESK. Specimen: memory CD4+ T cells sorted from blood. Subset of the sample: CD45RA-negative fraction. This chain joins TRBV14 and TRBJ2-3, with 11 bases fitting TRBD2. The sequence came from a woman younger than 45 in good health. Written as DNA, the CDR3 is TGTGCCAGCAGCCAGGGACTAGCGGCCCTCACACAGGGGGATACGCAGTATTTT. Translated, it gives CASSQGLAALTQGDTQYF.